Presented here are 16 T cell receptor beta chains from one specimen sequenced in a study of post-analysis software for immune sequencing data (dated by TCRdb to 2014 to 2015). The library was made by PCR. This sample was sequenced with an Illumina HiSeq 2500. Unique molecular identifiers were incorporated into TCR beta cDNA libraries to reduce PCR and sequencing biases. TCRdb reworked the public reads: Q25 trimming with fastp, MiXCR clone assembly, productive beta chains retained. For every CDR3 protein sequence, its rows merge into one entry that carries the most common genes and DNA. The sample data list around 150,000 distinct CDR3 sequences, and about 34% of these were observed just once. The ten top clones hold approximately 30% of the sample. What this sample's time point label stands for: second blood draw from one MS patient after hematopoietic stem cell transplantation. Specimen: blood, collected after autologous hematopoietic stem cell transplantation. These TCRs come from a girl between 10 and 17 years old with multiple sclerosis. Donor details come from another sample of the same person, matched by shared clones.

CDR3 loop: CASTHGTGGRAALPYEQYF. DNA for the CDR3: TGTGCCAGCACCCACGGGACTGGCGGGAGAGCGGCGCTCCCTTACGAGCAGTACTTC. The V gene is TRBV11-2, the J gene TRBJ2-7; TRBD2 matches at 7 bases. The CDR3 sequence is 19 residues long. CDR1 is SGHAT, CDR2 FQNNGV, per germline. After removal of 7 bases from V and 4 bases from J, the junction contained 25 bases not matched to a gene.

The genes are TRBV16 and TRBJ2-7; D is unresolved. V shed 3 bases and J shed 2 bases, with 11 bases lying between them. The length of the CDR3 is 14 residues. CDR1 and CDR2 (germline): KGHSY, FQNENV. The CDR3 DNA reads as TGTGCCAGCAGCCATTACGGGTCCACCTACGAGCAGTACTTC. This gives the protein CASSHYGSTYEQYF.

This clonotype came up many times. The chain links TRBV28 to TRBJ1-2, with 7 nucleotides matching TRBD1. The germline gives CDR1 MDHEN, CDR2 SYDVKM. The CDR3 is 15 residues long. Unmatched junction bases numbered 13, after V lost 8 bases and J lost 4 bases. CDR3 in DNA: TGTGCCAGCGGCCGCCGGGACAGCCCCGTCTATGGCTACACCTTC. Its protein product is CASGRRDSPVYGYTF.

The V and J genes are TRBV28 and TRBJ2-7; 8 bases map to TRBD1. Trimming cost V 3 bases and J 6 bases; bases outside gene matches: 1. There are 12 residues in the CDR3. CDR1 and CDR2 from the germline V gene are MDHEN and SYDVKM. The CDR3 DNA is TGTGCCAGCAGTTTGACAGGGGTCGAGCAGTACTTC. Protein product: CASSLTGVEQYF.

The chain has TRBV7-2 and TRBJ2-1; possibly TRBD1 for D (5 bases). V was pared by 2 bases and J by 6 bases, with 8 bases between. CDR3 length equals 13 residues. Germline V CDR1 and CDR2: SGHTA, FQGNSA. The CDR3 DNA is TGTGCCAGCAGCTTAAGCAGGGCCAATGAGCAGTTCTTC. Its protein product is CASSLSRANEQFF.

The chain recombines TRBV6-5 with TRBJ2-3; TRBD2 matches 8 bases. The CDR3 sequence is 16 residues long. Trimming cost V 2 bases and J 0 bases; bases outside gene matches: 4. Germline CDR1 is MNHEY and CDR2 is SVGAGI. The CDR3 DNA reads TGTGCCAGCAGTTACGGGATAGCGGGGAGCACAGATACGCAGTATTTT. It translates to CASSYGIAGSTDTQYF.

This clonotype came up a few times. J is TRBJ1-4 and V is TRBV10-3; possibly TRBD1 for D (5 bases). The CDR3 consists of 13 residues. Between the trimmed V and J ends, which lost 5 bases and 6 bases, there was a span of 10 bases. CDR1 is ENHRY, CDR2 SYGVKD, per germline. The CDR3 DNA sequence: TGTGCCATCAGTCCCGCAGGGCATGAAAAACTGTTTTTT. This sequence encodes CAISPAGHEKLFF.

This clonotype came up many times. The chain uses TRBV7-9 and TRBJ2-3; D gene unclear. The CDR3 runs 12 residues. CDR1 is SEHNR, CDR2 FQNEAQ, per germline (reference sequence). V lost 5 bases, J lost 2 bases, and 5 bases lay in between. For the CDR3, the DNA is TGTGCCAGCAGCAAGAACACAGATACGCAGTATTTT. Residues: CASSKNTDTQYF. Drawing the rest from reference TRBV7-9 and TRBJ2-3, the complete variable domain is DTGVSQNPRHKITKRGQNVTFRCDPISEHNRLYWYRQTLGQGPEFLTYFQNEAQLEKSRLLSDRFSAERPKGSFSTLEIQRTEQGDSAMYLCASSKNTDTQYFGPGTRLTVL.

This chain links TRBV6-5 with TRBJ2-5, with D possibly being TRBD2 (5 bases). Trimming shortened V by 0 bases and J by 11 bases, and 31 bases separated the two germline ends. Germline CDR1 MNHEY, CDR2 SVGAGI. The CDR3 spans 19 residues. The DNA of the CDR3 is TGTGCCAGCAGTTACTCTTCGACTTGGGCTAGCCGACTAAGAAATGAGCAGTACTTC. This sequence encodes CASSYSSTWASRLRNEQYF.

This clonotype was observed many times. This CDR3 is CSAPPQPGANVLTF. CDR3 nucleotide sequence: TGCAGTGCTCCTCCCCAGCCTGGGGCCAACGTCCTGACTTTC. The V and J genes are TRBV20-1 and TRBJ2-6; D is ambiguous. The germline V gene encodes CDR1 DFQATT and CDR2 SNEGSKA (reference sequence). The CDR3 consists of 14 residues. Between the trimmed V and J ends, which lost 5 bases and 2 bases, there was a span of 10 bases.

As concerns this clonotype: A junction end diverges from the germline sequence, so it may reflect a read error. This chain connects TRBV29-1 to TRBJ2-1; 7 bases are a match to TRBD1. Germline values: CDR1 SQVTM, CDR2 ANQGSEA. The CDR3 spans 12 residues. In nucleotides, the CDR3 is TGCGGCGTCGCGGACAGGTTAGATGAGCAGTGCTTC. This sequence encodes CGVADRLDEQCF.

This clonotype was recorded only once. This chain joins TRBV27 and TRBJ1-2, with D uncertain. Germline V lookup: CDR1 MNHEY, CDR2 SMNVEV (reference sequence). Trimming took 5 bases from V and 5 from J, leaving 15 bases between them. The CDR3 length is 14 residues. CDR3 coding DNA: TGTGCCAGCAGTCCCCCCGACCGCCCGTATGGCTACACCTTC. Translation: CASSPPDRPYGYTF.

The chain links TRBV4-2 to TRBJ2-1, with 10 bases aligning to TRBD2. Looked up from germline, CDR1 is LGHNA and CDR2 is YNFKEQ. V gave up 2 bases and J gave up 5 bases; unmatched junction bases: 12. The CDR3 runs 18 residues. The CDR3 DNA reads as TGTGCCAGCAGCCAACCCTACGGACGAGCGGGAGGGAACAATGAGCAGTTCTTC. It is translated as CASSQPYGRAGGNNEQFF.

CDR3 region: CASSARTDTEAFF. CDR3 DNA sequence: TGTGCCAGCAGCGCCCGGACGGACACTGAAGCTTTCTTT. The chain is built from TRBV9 and TRBJ1-1; no firm D call. CDR3 size: 13 residues. CDR1 and CDR2 from the germline V gene are SGDLS and YYNGEE. The V end was cut by 3 bases, the J end by 3 bases, with 9 bases between. The complete variable domain, with remaining parts taken from reference TRBV9 and TRBJ1-1, reads DSGVTQTPKHLITATGQRVTLRCSPRSGDLSVYWYQQSLDQGLQFLIQYYNGEERAKGNILERFSAQQFPDLHSELNLSSLELGDSALYFCASSARTDTEAFFGQGTRLTVV.

This clonotype occurred a few times. The junction departs from the called germline gene at one end, perhaps through a read error. The J gene is TRBJ1-5, the V gene TRBV6-5; D unclear. The CDR3 is made up of 16 amino acids. Per germline, CDR1 MNHEY and CDR2 SVGAGI. CDR3 DNA: TGTGCCAGCGGTTACTCGGCACCTCATAGCAATCAGCCCCAGCATTTT. It yields the protein CASGYSAPHSNQPQHF.

In its sample, this clonotype was seen a few times. The chain recombines TRBV4-1 with TRBJ1-1; D uncertain. Trimming left V 0 bases short and J 4 bases short, with 12 bases between. CDR3 length: 15 residues. Germline CDR1 and CDR2: MGHRA and YSYEKL. CDR3 residues: CASSQDWLTGTEAFF. CDR3 nucleotide sequence: TGCGCCAGCAGCCAAGATTGGCTAACCGGCACTGAAGCTTTCTTT.